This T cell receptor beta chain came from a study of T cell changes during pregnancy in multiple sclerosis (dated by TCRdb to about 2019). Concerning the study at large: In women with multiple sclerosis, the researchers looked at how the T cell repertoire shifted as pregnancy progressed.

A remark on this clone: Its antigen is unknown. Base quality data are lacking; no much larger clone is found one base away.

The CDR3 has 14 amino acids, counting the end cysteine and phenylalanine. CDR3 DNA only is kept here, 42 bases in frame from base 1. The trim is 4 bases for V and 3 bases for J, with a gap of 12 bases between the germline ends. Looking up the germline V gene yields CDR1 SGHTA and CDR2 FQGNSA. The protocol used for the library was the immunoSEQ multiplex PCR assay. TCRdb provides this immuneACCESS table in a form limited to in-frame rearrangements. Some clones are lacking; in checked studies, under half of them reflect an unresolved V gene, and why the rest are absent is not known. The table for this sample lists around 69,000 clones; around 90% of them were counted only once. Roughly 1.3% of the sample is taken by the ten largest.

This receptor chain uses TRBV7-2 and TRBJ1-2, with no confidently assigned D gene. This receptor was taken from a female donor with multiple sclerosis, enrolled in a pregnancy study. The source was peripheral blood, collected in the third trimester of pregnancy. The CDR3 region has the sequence CASSWTGVDYGYTF. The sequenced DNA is TGTGCCAGCAGCTGGACTGGGGTGGACTATGGCTACACCTTC.